The rows below give T cell receptor beta chains drawn from one sample of a study of cytomegalovirus exposure and HLA in healthy donors. The repertoire was sequenced with immunoSEQ multiplex PCR; TCRdb's copy has only in-frame clones and lacks some. The table includes 250,000 or so clones, about 88% detected once. Sequencing was carried out using PBMCs. These receptors all stem from a man aged 18 to 30 in good health and CMV-seropositive. The CDR3 runs from the conserved cysteine through the conserved F or W. A D gene is named only where the DNA matches it firmly. Size tells how often a clone was seen (once, few, many) or the class of an expanded clone, and some rows leave it out.

d_call	clone_size	cdr3_length	v_call	j_call	cdr3_nt	cdr3_aa
NA	once	15	TRBV2	TRBJ2-7	TGTGCCAGCGGAGGGGGGGACGGGTCCTTCTACGAGCAGTACTTC	CASGGGDGSFYEQYF
TRBD1	NA	14	TRBV5-6	TRBJ2-7	TGTGCCAGCAGCGGGACAGGGTTTTTTTCCGAGCAGTACTTC	CASSGTGFFSEQYF
NA	NA	15	TRBV5-1	TRBJ1-2	TGCGCCAGCAGCTTGACGGACACCGCCACGGGTGGCTACACCTTC	CASSLTDTATGGYTF
NA	NA	14	TRBV14	TRBJ2-1	TGTGCCAGCAGCCAATGGGAGGCCGGGGGTGAGCAGTTCTTC	CASSQWEAGGEQFF
NA	NA	14	TRBV28	TRBJ1-5	TGTGCCAGCAGCCCGGGGCAGGGCAATCAGCCCCAGCATTTT	CASSPGQGNQPQHF
NA	NA	14	TRBV9	TRBJ2-3	TGTGCCAGCAGCGACAGACTACTAACAGATACGCAGTATTTT	CASSDRLLTDTQYF
NA	NA	14	TRBV6-6	TRBJ1-1	TGTGCCAGCAGTTACGGAGGGGAGGACACTGAAGCTTTCTTT	CASSYGGEDTEAFF
TRBD1	NA	18	TRBV5-6	TRBJ1-1	TGTGCCAGCAGCCTAGGGGACAGGGGGATCTTGGGGAACACTGAAGCTTTCTTT	CASSLGDRGILGNTEAFF
TRBD1	NA	15	TRBV6-1	TRBJ1-2	TGTGCCAGCAGTGATCCGGGGACAGGGAACTATGGCTACACCTTC	CASSDPGTGNYGYTF
TRBD1	NA	14	TRBV29-1	TRBJ2-1	TGCAGCGTTGCTTTGGGACAGGGGAACGATGAGCAGTTCTTC	CSVALGQGNDEQFF
NA	NA	14	TRBV5-4	TRBJ1-4	TGTGCCAGCAGTAGCAAAGCAACTAATGAAAAACTGTTTTTT	CASSSKATNEKLFF
TRBD1	NA	18	TRBV5-1	TRBJ1-2	TGCGCCAGCAGCTTGGAGATGGCAGGGGGTCATGTTAACTATGGCTACACCTTC	CASSLEMAGGHVNYGYTF
NA	NA	14	TRBV4-1	TRBJ2-7	TGCGCCAGCAGCGCCGGTGGGGTCCCCTACGAGCAGTACTTC	CASSAGGVPYEQYF
NA	NA	14	TRBV28	TRBJ2-2	TGTGCCAGCAGTTTATCAGTGAACACCGGGGAGCTGTTTTTT	CASSLSVNTGELFF
TRBD2	NA	12	TRBV5-4	TRBJ2-1	TGTGCCAGCAACCTAGCGGGAGGAGAGCAGTTCTTC	CASNLAGGEQFF
NA	NA	15	TRBV27	TRBJ1-2	TGTGCCAGCAGTACGTACAGGGACGGGGACTATGGCTACACCTTC	CASSTYRDGDYGYTF
TRBD2	NA	15	TRBV30	TRBJ2-3	TGTGCCTGGAGCCGGACTAGCGGTGGCGCAGATACGCAGTATTTT	CAWSRTSGGADTQYF
NA	NA	14	TRBV29-1	TRBJ2-3	TGCAGCGTGGGGGGGGCGGGAGCTGGAGATACGCAGTATTTT	CSVGGAGAGDTQYF